This T cell receptor beta chain was found in a study of cytomegalovirus exposure and HLA in healthy donors. Germline V gene data show CDR1 as LNHDA and CDR2 as SQIVND (reference sequence). V gave up 4 bases and J gave up 2 bases, with 12 bases separating them. The CDR3 contains 14 residues. This clone was seen only a few times. The antigen is not known. The study's findings and limits: A previous analysis found most TCR beta V segments productive roughly 90% or roughly 30% of the time. Researchers catalogued approximately 170 TCR beta chains as cytomegalovirus-associated. TCR beta sequences reportedly predicted most subjects' HLA-A and HLA-B alleles accurately.

The PCR was carried out with 60 Vbeta primers and 13 Jbeta primers. Sequencing was performed with immunoSEQ multiplex PCR; in TCRdb, only in-frame clones are kept and a portion is missing. This sample has over 35,000 clones, with approximately 60% found just once. The clonotype originates from a human donor in good health. Sequenced: PBMCs. The chain has TRBV19 and TRBJ2-7; perhaps TRBD1 as D (6 bases). CDR3 sequence (DNA): TGTGCCAGTAGTAACGGACAGCCCCCCTACGAGCAGTACTTC. This translates into CASSNGQPPYEQYF.